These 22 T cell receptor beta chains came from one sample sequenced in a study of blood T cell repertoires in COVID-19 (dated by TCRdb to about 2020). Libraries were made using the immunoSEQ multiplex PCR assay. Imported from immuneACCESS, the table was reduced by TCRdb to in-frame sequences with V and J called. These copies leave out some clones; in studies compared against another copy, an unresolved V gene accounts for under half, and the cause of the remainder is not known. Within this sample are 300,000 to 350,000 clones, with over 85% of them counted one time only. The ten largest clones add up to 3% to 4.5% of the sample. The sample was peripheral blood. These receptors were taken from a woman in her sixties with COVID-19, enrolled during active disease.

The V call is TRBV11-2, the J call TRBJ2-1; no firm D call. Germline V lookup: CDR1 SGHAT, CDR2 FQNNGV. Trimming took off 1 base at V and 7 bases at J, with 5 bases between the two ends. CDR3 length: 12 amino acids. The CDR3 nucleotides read TGTGCCAGCAGCTTAGGTATTAATGAGCAGTTCTTC. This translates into CASSLGINEQFF.

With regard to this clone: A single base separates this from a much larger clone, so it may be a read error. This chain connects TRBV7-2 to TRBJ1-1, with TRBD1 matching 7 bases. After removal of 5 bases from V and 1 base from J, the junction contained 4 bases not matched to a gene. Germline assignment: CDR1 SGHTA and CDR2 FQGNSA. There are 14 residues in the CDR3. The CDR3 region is CASSPRQGNTEAFF. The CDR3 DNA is TGTGCCAGCAGCCCGCGACAGGGGAACACTGAAGCTTTCTTT.

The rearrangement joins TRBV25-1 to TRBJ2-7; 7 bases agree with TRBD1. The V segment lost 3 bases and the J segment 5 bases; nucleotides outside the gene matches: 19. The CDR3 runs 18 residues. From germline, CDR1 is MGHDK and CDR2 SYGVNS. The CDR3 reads CASSDRGGRGRPPDEQYF. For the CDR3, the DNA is TGTGCCAGCAGTGATCGAGGCGGTAGGGGGCGGCCCCCGGACGAGCAGTACTTC.

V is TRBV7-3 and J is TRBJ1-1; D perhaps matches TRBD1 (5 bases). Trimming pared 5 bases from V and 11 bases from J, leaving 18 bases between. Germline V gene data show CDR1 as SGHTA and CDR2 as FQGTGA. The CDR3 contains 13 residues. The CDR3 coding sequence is TGTGCCAGCAGCCCACATATGGGGCACGTCGCTTTCTTT. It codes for CASSPHMGHVAFF.

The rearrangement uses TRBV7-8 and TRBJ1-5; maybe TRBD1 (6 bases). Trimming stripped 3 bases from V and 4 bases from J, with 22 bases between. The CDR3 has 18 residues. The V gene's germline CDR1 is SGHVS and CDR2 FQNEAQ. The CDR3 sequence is CASSFGQPTSLLNQPQHF. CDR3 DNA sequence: TGTGCCAGCAGCTTTGGACAGCCTACGAGCTTACTAAATCAGCCCCAGCATTTT.

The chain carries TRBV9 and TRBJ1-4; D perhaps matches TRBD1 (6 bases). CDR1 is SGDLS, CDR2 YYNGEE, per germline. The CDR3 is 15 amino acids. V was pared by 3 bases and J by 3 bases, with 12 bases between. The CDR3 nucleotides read TGTGCCAGCAGCGGTACAGGGACACCTAATGAAAAACTGTTTTTT. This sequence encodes CASSGTGTPNEKLFF.

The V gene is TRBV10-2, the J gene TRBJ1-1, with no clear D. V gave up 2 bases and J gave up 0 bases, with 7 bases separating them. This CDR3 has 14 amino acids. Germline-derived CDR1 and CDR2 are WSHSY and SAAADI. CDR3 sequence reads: CASSEGSLNTEAFF. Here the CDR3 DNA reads TGCGCCAGCAGTGAGGGCAGTCTGAACACTGAAGCTTTCTTT.

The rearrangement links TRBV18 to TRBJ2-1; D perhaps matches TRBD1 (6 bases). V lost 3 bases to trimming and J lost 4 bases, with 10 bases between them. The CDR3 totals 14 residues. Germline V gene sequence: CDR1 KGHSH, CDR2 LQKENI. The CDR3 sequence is CASSPAGAYNEQFF. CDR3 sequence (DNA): TGTGCCAGCTCACCGGCAGGGGCGTACAATGAGCAGTTCTTC. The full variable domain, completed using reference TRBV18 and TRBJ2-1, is NAGVMQNPRHLVRRRGQEARLRCSPMKGHSHVYWYRQLPEEGLKFMVYLQKENIIDESGMPKERFSAEFPKEGPSILRIQQVVRGDSAAYFCASSPAGAYNEQFFGPGTRLTVL.

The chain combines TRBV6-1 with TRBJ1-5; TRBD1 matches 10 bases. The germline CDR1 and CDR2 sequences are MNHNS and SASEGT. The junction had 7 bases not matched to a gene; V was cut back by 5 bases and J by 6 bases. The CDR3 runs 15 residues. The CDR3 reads CASSPRQGASQPQHF. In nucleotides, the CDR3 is TGTGCCAGCAGTCCTCGACAGGGGGCGAGTCAGCCCCAGCATTTT.

Written as DNA, the CDR3 is TGTGCCACCAGCAGACAGGACAGGGGGCCAGCTAACTATGGCTACACCTTC. Translating it yields CATSRQDRGPANYGYTF. The rearrangement uses TRBV15 and TRBJ1-2, with 11 bases lining up with TRBD1. V lost 2 bases, J lost 0 bases, and 5 bases stayed unmatched. Germline-derived CDR1 and CDR2 are LNHNV and YYDKDF (reference sequence). CDR3 length equals 17 residues. The full variable domain, with the rest looked up from reference TRBV15 and TRBJ1-2, is DAMVIQNPRYQVTQFGKPVTLSCSQTLNHNVMYWYQQKSSQAPKLLFHYYDKDFNNEADTPDNFQSRRPNTSFCFLDIRSPGLGDTAMYLCATSRQDRGPANYGYTFGSGTRLTVV.

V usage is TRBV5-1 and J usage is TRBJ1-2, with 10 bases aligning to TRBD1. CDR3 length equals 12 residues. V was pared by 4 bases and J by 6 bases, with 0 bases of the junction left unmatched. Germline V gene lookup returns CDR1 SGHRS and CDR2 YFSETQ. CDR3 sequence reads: CASSGQGDGYTF. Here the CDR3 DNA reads TGCGCCAGCAGCGGACAGGGGGATGGCTACACCTTC.

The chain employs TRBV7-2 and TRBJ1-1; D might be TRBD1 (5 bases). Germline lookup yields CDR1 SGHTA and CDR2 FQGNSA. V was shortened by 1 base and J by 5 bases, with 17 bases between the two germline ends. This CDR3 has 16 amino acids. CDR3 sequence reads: CASSLVAGRAGTEAFF. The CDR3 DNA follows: TGTGCCAGCAGCTTAGTGGCAGGGAGGGCCGGGACTGAAGCTTTCTTT.

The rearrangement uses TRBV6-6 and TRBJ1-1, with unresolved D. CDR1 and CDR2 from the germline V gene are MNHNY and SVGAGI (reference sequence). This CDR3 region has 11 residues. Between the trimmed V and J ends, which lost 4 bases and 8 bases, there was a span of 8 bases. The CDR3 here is CASSSTTEAFF. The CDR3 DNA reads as TGTGCCAGCAGTTCAACCACAGAAGCTTTCTTT.

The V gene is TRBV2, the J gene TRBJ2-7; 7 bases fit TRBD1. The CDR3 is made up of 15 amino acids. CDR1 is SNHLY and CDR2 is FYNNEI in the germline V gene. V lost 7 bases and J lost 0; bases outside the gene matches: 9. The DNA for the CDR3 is TGTGCCAGCACTCTACGGGCAGGGGGCTCCTACGAGCAGTACTTC. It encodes CASTLRAGGSYEQYF.

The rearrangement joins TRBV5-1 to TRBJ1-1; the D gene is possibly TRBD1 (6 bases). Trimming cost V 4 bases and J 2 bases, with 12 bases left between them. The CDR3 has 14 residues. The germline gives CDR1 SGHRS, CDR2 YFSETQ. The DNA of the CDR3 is TGCGCCAGCAGCGTACGACAGGTCAACACTGAAGCTTTCTTT. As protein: CASSVRQVNTEAFF.

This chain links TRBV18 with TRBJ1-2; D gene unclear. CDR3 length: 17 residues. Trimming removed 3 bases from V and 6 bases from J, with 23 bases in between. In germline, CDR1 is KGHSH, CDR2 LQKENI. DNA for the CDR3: TGTGCCAGCTCACCGGCCACGAAGCCAAGACCCGCGGATGGCTACACCTTC. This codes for CASSPATKPRPADGYTF.

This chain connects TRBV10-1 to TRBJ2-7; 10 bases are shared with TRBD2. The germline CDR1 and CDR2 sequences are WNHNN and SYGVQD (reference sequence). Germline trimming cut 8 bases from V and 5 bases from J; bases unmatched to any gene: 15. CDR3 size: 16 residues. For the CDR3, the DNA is TGCGCCAGCGCGGGAACTAGCGGGGATCCCTTCCACGAGCAGTACTTC. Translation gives CASAGTSGDPFHEQYF.

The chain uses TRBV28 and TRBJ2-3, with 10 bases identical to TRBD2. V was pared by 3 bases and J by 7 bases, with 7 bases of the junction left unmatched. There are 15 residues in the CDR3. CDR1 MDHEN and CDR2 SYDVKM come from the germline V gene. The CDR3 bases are TGTGCCAGCAGTTTGGTTAGCGGGGGGAGGAATACGCAGTATTTT. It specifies CASSLVSGGRNTQYF.

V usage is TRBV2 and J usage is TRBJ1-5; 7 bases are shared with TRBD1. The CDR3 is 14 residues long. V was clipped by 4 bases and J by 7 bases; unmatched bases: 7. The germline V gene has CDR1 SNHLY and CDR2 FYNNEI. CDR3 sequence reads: CASSGGGAYQPQHF. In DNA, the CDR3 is TGTGCCAGCAGTGGAGGGGGCGCGTACCAGCCCCAGCATTTT.

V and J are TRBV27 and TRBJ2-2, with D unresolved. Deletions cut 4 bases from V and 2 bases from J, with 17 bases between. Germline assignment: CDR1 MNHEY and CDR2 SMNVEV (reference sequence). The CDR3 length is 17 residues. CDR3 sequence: CASSYIGTAANTGELFF. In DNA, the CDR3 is TGTGCCAGCAGTTATATCGGCACGGCGGCAAACACCGGGGAGCTGTTTTTT.

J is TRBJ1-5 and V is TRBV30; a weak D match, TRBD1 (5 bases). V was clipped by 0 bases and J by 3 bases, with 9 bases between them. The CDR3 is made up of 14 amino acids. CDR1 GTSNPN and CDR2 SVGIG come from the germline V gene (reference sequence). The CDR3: CAWSVPGYNQPQHF. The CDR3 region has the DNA TGTGCCTGGAGTGTGCCAGGGTACAATCAGCCCCAGCATTTT. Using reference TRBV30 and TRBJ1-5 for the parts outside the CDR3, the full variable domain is SQTIHQWPATLVQPVGSPLSLECTVEGTSNPNLYWYRQAAGRGLQLLFYSVGIGQISSEVPQNLSASRPQDRQFILSSKKLLLSDSGFYLCAWSVPGYNQPQHFGDGTRLSIL.

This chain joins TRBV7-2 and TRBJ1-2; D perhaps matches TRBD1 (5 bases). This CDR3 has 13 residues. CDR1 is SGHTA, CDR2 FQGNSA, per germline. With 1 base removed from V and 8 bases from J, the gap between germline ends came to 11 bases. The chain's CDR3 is CASSLVQGDGYTF. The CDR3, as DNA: TGTGCCAGCAGCTTAGTGCAGGGTGACGGCTACACCTTC.